The following is a T cell receptor beta chain sequence with its context. These data belong to a study of T cell repertoires in cytomegalovirus infection. In TCRdb, the reads were re-called with MiXCR into one record per CDR3 protein. This table holds roughly 180,000 distinct CDR3 sequences, roughly 17% found once. Sequencing used CD8+ T cells from PBMCs. This TCR was recovered from a human donor in good health (CMV status not recorded). Some clones in this sample may be carry-over from other donors' samples.

Written as DNA, the CDR3 is TGCAGTGCTAGAAGGAAGGCAGTCGTCTCCTACGAGCAGTACTTC. This translates into CSARRKAVVSYEQYF. The rearrangement joins TRBV20-1 to TRBJ2-7, with D uncertain. The germline gives CDR1 DFQATT, CDR2 SNEGSKA (reference sequence). The germline V and J ends were trimmed by 2 bases and 0 bases, with 14 bases remaining between them. This CDR3 region has 15 residues.